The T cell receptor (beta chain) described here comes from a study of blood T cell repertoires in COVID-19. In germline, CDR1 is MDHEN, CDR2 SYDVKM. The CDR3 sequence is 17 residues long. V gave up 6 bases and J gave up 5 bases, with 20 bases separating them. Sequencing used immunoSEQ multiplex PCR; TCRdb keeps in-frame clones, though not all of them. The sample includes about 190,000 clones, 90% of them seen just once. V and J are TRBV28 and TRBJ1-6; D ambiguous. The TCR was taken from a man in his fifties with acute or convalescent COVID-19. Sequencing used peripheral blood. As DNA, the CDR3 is TGTGCCAGCAGACCGCGAGCACGCGGCCGGGATAATTCACCCCTCCACTTT. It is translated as CASRPRARGRDNSPLHF.